Shown below are 2 T cell receptor beta chains from a single sample sequenced in a study of radiotherapy plus CTLA-4 blockade in lung cancer. Clones were sequenced by immunoSEQ multiplex PCR, and TCRdb holds only the in-frame ones, with some missing. Among about 12,000 clones listed, around 80% were seen once. This sample comprised peripheral blood, obtained from a patient treated with radiotherapy plus ipilimumab. These receptors all stem from a human donor with non-small cell lung cancer that progressed on radiotherapy plus ipilimumab.

This clone was observed a handful of times. The chain couples TRBV9 to TRBJ2-2; 14 positions match TRBD2. The CDR3 is 16 amino acids. With 3 bases clipped from V and 5 bases from J, the junction kept 3 bases outside the gene matches. The germline CDR1 and CDR2 sequences are SGDLS and YYNGEE. This chain's CDR3 is CASSAGTSGGTGELFF. The CDR3 coding sequence is TGTGCCAGCAGCGCCGGGACTAGCGGGGGAACCGGGGAGCTGTTTTTT.

The V and J genes are TRBV18 and TRBJ1-2; TRBD1 aligns across 9 bases. J was trimmed by 9 bases and V by 3 bases; bases with no gene match: 2. The V gene's germline CDR1 is KGHSH and CDR2 LQKENI. CDR3 size: 12 residues. The CDR3 protein is CASSPGQGSYTF. CDR3 coding DNA: TGTGCCAGCTCACCGGGACAGGGTAGCTACACCTTC.